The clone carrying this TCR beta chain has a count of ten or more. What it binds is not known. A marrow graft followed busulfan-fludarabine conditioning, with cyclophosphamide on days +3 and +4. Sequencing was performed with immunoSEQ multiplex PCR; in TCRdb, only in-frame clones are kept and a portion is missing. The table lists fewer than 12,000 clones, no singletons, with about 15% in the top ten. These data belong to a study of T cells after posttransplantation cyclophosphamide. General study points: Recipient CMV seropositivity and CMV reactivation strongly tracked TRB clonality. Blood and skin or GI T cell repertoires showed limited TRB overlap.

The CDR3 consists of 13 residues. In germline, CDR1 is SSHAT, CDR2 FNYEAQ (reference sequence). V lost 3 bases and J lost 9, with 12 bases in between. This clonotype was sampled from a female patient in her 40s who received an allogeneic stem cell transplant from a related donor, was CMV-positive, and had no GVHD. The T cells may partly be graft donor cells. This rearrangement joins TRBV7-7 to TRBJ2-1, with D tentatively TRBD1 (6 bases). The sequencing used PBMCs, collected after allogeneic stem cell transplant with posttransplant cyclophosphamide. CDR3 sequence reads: CASSFTGLGEQFF. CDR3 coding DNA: TGTGCCAGCAGCTTTACAGGGTTAGGTGAGCAGTTCTTC.